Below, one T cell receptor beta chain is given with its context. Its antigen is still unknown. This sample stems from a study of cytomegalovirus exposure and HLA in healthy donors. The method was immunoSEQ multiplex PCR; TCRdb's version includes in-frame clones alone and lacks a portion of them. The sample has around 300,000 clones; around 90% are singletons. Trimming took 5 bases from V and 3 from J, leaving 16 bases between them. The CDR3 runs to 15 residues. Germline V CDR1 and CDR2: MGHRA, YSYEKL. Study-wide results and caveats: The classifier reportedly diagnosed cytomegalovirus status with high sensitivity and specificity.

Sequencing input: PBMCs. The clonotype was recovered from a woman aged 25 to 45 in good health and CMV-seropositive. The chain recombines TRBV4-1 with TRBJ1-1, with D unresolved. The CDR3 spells CASSTPWTADTEAFF. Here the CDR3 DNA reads TGCGCCAGCAGCACACCATGGACGGCAGACACTGAAGCTTTCTTT.